This T cell receptor (beta chain) comes out of a study of blood T cells in healthy people across ages. Study-wide points: Diversity figures derived from one million T cells were judged to underestimate the true value. Any changes in expanded clonotypes were possibly confounded, as donor CMV status remained unknown.

Through a sample-barcoded 5' primer and a J-beta primer mix, a second PCR was run for roughly 6 to 11 cycles. In TCRdb, the 5' RACE reads were re-called with MiXCR into one record per CDR3 protein. The sample lists about 800,000 distinct CDR3 sequences; just under 25% were seen once. This clonotype has more than one count but fewer than ten. The antigen remains unidentified. Germline V lookup: CDR1 DFQATT, CDR2 SNEGSKA (reference sequence). This CDR3 has 15 amino acids. Trimming took 3 bases from V and 3 from J; bases not matched to a gene: 8. Another study also made use of these data, one on T cells of mothers and their children. That report notes: Healthy Caucasian mothers, three in number, and their six children were the donors. Related mother-child pairs showed slightly higher but non-significant overlap than unrelated pairs.

The TCR was taken from a boy aged 5-17 years in good health. This chain links TRBV20-1 with TRBJ2-3; 8 nucleotides match TRBD2. The sequenced sample was blood. The CDR3, as DNA: TGCAGTGCTAGTTCTCGGGGGGGCCAGACAGATACGCAGTATTTT. Its translation: CSASSRGGQTDTQYF.